Below are 23 T cell receptor beta chains sequenced from a single sample in a study of glioma-infiltrating T cells. Using RNA template, CDR3s of TCR alpha and beta were amplified with iRepertoire arm-PCR. TCRdb used MiXCR to reprocess the multiplex PCR reads, holding one entry per CDR3 protein. The sample includes around 93,000 distinct CDR3 sequences, around 37% of them seen just once. The sample was glioma tissue, nonneoplastic brain tissue, or PBMCs (not recorded which). These receptors all stem from a human donor with low-grade glioma or glioblastoma, undergoing nonglioma brain surgery, or in good health (not recorded which).

This clonotype has a count of ten or more. The rearrangement links TRBV20-1 to TRBJ2-1, with 10 bases aligning to TRBD2. Germline V CDR1 and CDR2: DFQATT, SNEGSKA (reference sequence). The CDR3 spans 15 residues. The junction had 14 bases not matched to a gene; V was cut back by 6 bases and J by 9 bases. CDR3 region: CSARTQRGGLGEQFF. The DNA for the CDR3 is TGCAGTGCCCGTACGCAGCGGGGGGGCCTGGGTGAGCAGTTCTTC.

The chain couples TRBV5-5 to TRBJ1-2, with 9 positions matching TRBD1. Losses at the gene ends were 4 bases for V and 4 bases for J; bases not matched to a gene: 8. The V gene's germline CDR1 is SGHKS and CDR2 YYEKEE (reference sequence). This CDR3 is built from 15 residues. The CDR3 spells CASSPGQTGGYGYTF. The CDR3 region has the DNA TGTGCCAGCAGCCCGGGTCAGACAGGGGGCTATGGCTACACCTTC.

As concerns this clonotype: One junction end does not reproduce the germline sequence, and a read error may be involved. CDR3 DNA: TGTGCCATCACTAGCTATGATACGCGGTATTTT. Translation gives CAITSYDTRYF. The chain joins TRBV6-1 to TRBJ2-3; possibly TRBD2 for D (6 bases). The germline V gene encodes CDR1 MNHNS and CDR2 SASEGT. There are 11 residues in the CDR3.

A note on this clonotype: At one of its ends the junction is not consistent with the germline gene, which may arise from a read error. The gene calls are TRBV6-2 or TRBV6-3 and TRBJ2-5, with 8 bases matching TRBD2. Germline V gene data show CDR1 as MNHEY and CDR2 as SVGEGT. This CDR3 contains 16 residues. CDR3 in amino acids: CASSKRVAGNEDTQYF. The CDR3 region has the DNA TGTGCCAGCAGTAAACGGGTAGCGGGGAACGAAGATACCCAGTACTTC.

This clonotype was recorded at least ten times. The chain joins TRBV4-2 to TRBJ2-7, with 12 bases aligning to TRBD2. The germline CDR1 and CDR2 sequences are LGHNA and YNFKEQ. After removal of 4 bases from V and 3 bases from J, the junction contained 1 base not matched to a gene. The CDR3 spans 14 residues. This CDR3 is CASSPSGGDYEQYF. CDR3 sequence (DNA): TGTGCCAGCAGCCCTAGCGGGGGGGACTACGAGCAGTACTTC.

This clonotype appeared many times. This chain uses TRBV10-3 with TRBJ2-1; 11 bases align to TRBD2. The V gene's germline CDR1 is ENHRY and CDR2 SYGVKD. V shed 4 bases, J shed 7 bases, and the junction held 3 bases outside the gene matches. This CDR3 contains 14 residues. CDR3 amino acids: CAISGWTSGNEQFF. The CDR3 DNA is TGTGCCATCAGTGGTTGGACTAGCGGGAATGAGCAGTTCTTC.

This clonotype was picked up many times. This rearrangement joins TRBV19 to TRBJ2-3, with D unclear. The length of the CDR3 is 12 residues. V was pared by 3 bases and J by 6 bases, with 7 bases between. In germline, CDR1 is LNHDA, CDR2 SQIVND (reference sequence). DNA for the CDR3: TGTGCCAGTAGTATCAACCGGGATACGCAGTATTTT. Residues: CASSINRDTQYF.

Turning to this clonotype: With a much larger clone just one base away, this may be a read error. The chain employs TRBV11-2 and TRBJ2-1, with D maybe TRBD1 (5 bases). Germline V gives CDR1 SGHAT, CDR2 FQNNGV. This CDR3 region has 14 residues. V was clipped by 9 bases and J by 8 bases, with 20 bases between them. In DNA, the CDR3 is TGTGCCAGGAGCCCCCGAAAAGGGGTGGATGAGCAGTTCTTC. Protein product: CARSPRKGVDEQFF.

The chain joins TRBV28 to TRBJ1-1, with 9 bases lining up with TRBD1. The CDR3 is 13 residues long. V shed 6 bases, J shed 6 bases, and the junction held 5 bases outside the gene matches. Germline values: CDR1 MDHEN, CDR2 SYDVKM. CDR3 amino acids: CASSGTGGSEAFF. The CDR3 DNA sequence: TGTGCCAGCAGCGGAACAGGGGGCTCTGAAGCTTTCTTT.

This clonotype has at least ten counts. The chain couples TRBV6-1 to TRBJ1-2; tentative D call: TRBD1 (6 bases). The V end lost 2 bases, the J end lost 10 bases, and 14 bases lay between the germline ends. The CDR3 extends over 13 amino acids. Germline V gene lookup returns CDR1 MNHNS and CDR2 SASEGT. In DNA form, the CDR3 reads TGTGCCAGCAGTGAAATAGGGGGACCTCTCTACACCTTC. Its protein is CASSEIGGPLYTF.

This clonotype was found many times. This rearrangement joins TRBV14 to TRBJ2-5; 12 positions agree with TRBD2. The germline V gene encodes CDR1 SGHDN and CDR2 FVKESK. The CDR3 extends over 14 amino acids. With V trimmed by 3 bases and J by 9 bases, 5 bases remained unmatched. The CDR3 is CASSQQLAGGSQYF. DNA for the CDR3: TGTGCCAGCAGCCAGCAACTAGCGGGGGGATCCCAGTACTTC.

This clonotype was seen repeatedly, ten times or more. The rearrangement links TRBV12-3 or TRBV12-4 to TRBJ2-1, with D tentatively TRBD1 (6 bases). CDR3 length equals 17 residues. Trimming took off 1 base at V and 8 bases at J, with 21 bases between the two ends. Written as DNA, the CDR3 is TGTGCCAGCAGTTTAGGGGGGCTGGCTGTGGGATACTATGAGCAGTTCTTC. It translates to CASSLGGLAVGYYEQFF.

CDR3: CASSNPRGTSGLQETQYF. Here the CDR3 DNA reads TGCGCCAGCAGTAACCCCCGGGGGACTAGCGGACTCCAAGAGACCCAGTACTTC. The rearrangement links TRBV4-1 to TRBJ2-5; 11 bases agree with TRBD2. Looked up from germline, CDR1 is MGHRA and CDR2 is YSYEKL. The CDR3 sequence is 18 residues long. V was pared by 6 bases and J by 1 base, with 13 bases of the junction left unmatched.

To note about this clonotype: The junction does not match germline at one end; this may be a read error. The CDR3: CAGSQDLDRGRHEQFF. The CDR3 coding sequence is TGTGCCGGCAGCCAAGATTTGGACAGGGGGCGTCATGAGCAGTTCTTC. This chain connects TRBV3-1 to TRBJ2-1; TRBD1 aligns across 11 bases. This CDR3 spans 16 amino acids. Germline V gives CDR1 LGHDT, CDR2 YNNKEL (reference sequence).

J is TRBJ1-2 and V is TRBV2, with D possibly matching TRBD1 (5 bases). The CDR3 loop spans 13 amino acids. CDR1 and CDR2 from the germline V gene are SNHLY and FYNNEI. V was trimmed by 4 bases and J by 5 bases, leaving 11 bases between them. Here the CDR3 DNA reads TGTGCCAGCAGTGTCGGGGGAGGTTATGGCTACACCTTC. This codes for CASSVGGGYGYTF.

This clonotype was detected ten times or more. The gene calls are TRBV3-1 and TRBJ1-3, with 8 bases identical to TRBD1. This CDR3 comprises 15 residues. V was clipped by 5 bases and J by 2 bases; unmatched bases: 5. The germline V gene encodes CDR1 LGHDT and CDR2 YNNKEL (reference sequence). The CDR3 DNA sequence: TGTGCCAGCAGCTCGAGACAGGGGCCTGGAAACACCATATATTTT. This encodes CASSSRQGPGNTIYF.

Concerning this clonotype itself: Relative to the germline gene, one junction end is altered; a read error may explain this. This rearrangement joins TRBV7-2 to TRBJ1-6, with D possibly being TRBD1 (5 bases). CDR1 is SGHTA, CDR2 FQGNSA, per germline. The length of the CDR3 is 16 residues. This chain's CDR3 is CVSSLVYWTNNSPLHF. In DNA, the CDR3 is TGTGTCAGCAGCTTAGTATACTGGACAAATAATTCACCCCTCCACTTT. The whole variable domain, remainder taken from reference TRBV7-2 and TRBJ1-6, is GAGVSQSPSNKVTEKGKDVELRCDPISGHTALYWYRQSLGQGLEFLIYFQGNSAPDKSGLPSDRFSAERTGGSVSTLTIQRTQQEDSAVYLCVSSLVYWTNNSPLHFGNGTRLTVT.

The table lists this clonotype with many counts. The CDR3 DNA reads as TGTGCCAGCAGCCCGCGACAGGTATCCGGGGCCAACGTCCTGACTTTC. It encodes CASSPRQVSGANVLTF. The rearrangement links TRBV3-1 to TRBJ2-6, with D possibly TRBD1 on 6 matching bases. With 4 bases removed from V and 4 bases from J, the gap between germline ends came to 14 bases. The CDR3 is 16 amino acids. Germline lookup yields CDR1 LGHDT and CDR2 YNNKEL (reference sequence). The variable domain in full, completed from reference TRBV3-1 and TRBJ2-6, reads DTAVSQTPKYLVTQMGNDKSIKCEQNLGHDTMYWYKQDSKKFLKIMFSYNNKELIINETVPNRFSPKSPDKAHLNLHINSLELGDSAVYFCASSPRQVSGANVLTFGAGSRLTVL.

This clonotype came up many times. The V and J genes are TRBV14 and TRBJ2-5; 7 bases align to TRBD2. Unmatched junction bases numbered 8, after V lost 2 bases and J lost 5 bases. The CDR3 has 15 amino acids. In germline, CDR1 is SGHDN, CDR2 FVKESK. This chain's CDR3 is CASSQSRGSHETQYF. The DNA for the CDR3 is TGTGCCAGCAGCCAATCGCGCGGGAGCCATGAGACCCAGTACTTC.

This clonotype showed up just once. Just one base apart from a much larger clone, this may be a read error. The chain uses TRBV5-6 and TRBJ2-7; D call uncertain. The germline V gene has CDR1 SGHDT and CDR2 YYEEEE. Trimming took off 3 bases at V and 2 bases at J, with 12 bases between the two ends. This CDR3 spans 14 amino acids. The CDR3 reads CASSWSWSTYEQYF. In DNA form, the CDR3 reads TGTGCCAGCAGCTGGAGCTGGAGTACCTACGAGCAGTACTTC.

Turning to this clonotype: This sequence may be a read error, since a much larger clone differs from it by one base. This sequence joins TRBV29-1 and TRBJ2-5, with 8 bases identical to TRBD1. The CDR3 has 14 amino acids. V lost 8 bases, J lost 5 bases, and 13 bases stayed unmatched. From germline, CDR1 is SQVTM and CDR2 ANQGSEA. The CDR3 protein is CSTCPWTGRETQYF. The DNA for the CDR3 is TGCAGCACATGTCCCTGGACAGGGCGGGAGACCCAGTACTTC.

This clonotype was picked up many times. V is TRBV29-1 and J is TRBJ1-3, with D uncertain. CDR3 length equals 11 residues. Germline CDR1 reads SQVTM; CDR2 reads ANQGSEA. V lost 4 bases and J 0 bases, leaving 1 base between the germline ends. The CDR3 DNA reads as TGCAGCGTTGTCTCTGGAAACACCATATATTTT. Its translation: CSVVSGNTIYF.

To note about this clonotype: A junction boundary mismatches the germline segment, possibly from a read error. The rearrangement links TRBV5-4 to TRBJ1-4, with D possibly matching TRBD1 (5 bases). The CDR3 loop spans 14 amino acids. Germline CDR1 and CDR2: SGHNT and YYREEE (reference sequence). CDR3 DNA: TGTGCCGGCAGCTTGGTGGGGGTTAATGAAAAACTGTTTTTT. This codes for CAGSLVGVNEKLFF.